The 10 T cell receptor beta chains below all came from one sample that was sequenced in a study of T cells in Graves' hyperthyroidism and ophthalmopathy. It was RNA transcripts that yielded the amplified TCR beta CDR3 regions. Researchers ran a first-round RT-PCR on the TCR CDR3 using the HTBI primer set. In TCRdb, the multiplex PCR reads were re-called with MiXCR into one record per CDR3 protein. This sample has roughly 840,000 distinct CDR3 sequences, with around 38% found just once. Sequencing was carried out using blood. The receptors shown here come from a man aged 18 to 30 with Graves' hyperthyroidism.

The chain is built from TRBV11-2 and TRBJ2-5, with D perhaps being TRBD1 or TRBD2 (5 bases each). Germline V lookup: CDR1 SGHAT, CDR2 FQNNGV. This CDR3 comprises 14 residues. Between the trimmed V and J ends, which lost 7 bases and 5 bases, there was a span of 17 bases. The CDR3 DNA reads TGTGCCAGCACCCCTCACCGGGACGGGGAGACCCAGTACTTC. This gives the protein CASTPHRDGETQYF.

The genes are TRBV9 and TRBJ2-2; the D call may be TRBD1 or TRBD2 (5 bases each). Trimming shortened V by 0 bases and J by 6 bases, and 12 bases separated the two germline ends. The CDR3 runs 15 residues. The germline CDR1 and CDR2 sequences are SGDLS and YYNGEE. The CDR3 region is CASSVGGSSPGELFF. The CDR3 bases are TGTGCCAGCAGCGTAGGGGGGAGTTCGCCCGGGGAGCTGTTTTTT.

The rearrangement joins TRBV20-1 to TRBJ1-1, with 9 nucleotides matching TRBD1. Germline loops: CDR1 DFQATT, CDR2 SNEGSKA (reference sequence). Trimming removed 6 bases from V and 1 base from J; junction bases left unmatched: 12. This CDR3 is built from 16 residues. For the CDR3, the DNA is TGCAGTGCAGCAACGGGACAGGGCGGAGGGAACACTGAAGCTTTCTTT. Protein: CSAATGQGGGNTEAFF.

This chain joins TRBV29-1 and TRBJ2-7; 7 bases are a match to TRBD2. Germline V CDR1 and CDR2: SQVTM, ANQGSEA. The CDR3 loop spans 15 amino acids. Trimming removed 3 bases from V and 0 bases from J; junction bases left unmatched: 8. The CDR3 sequence is CSVESVAGASYEQYF. The CDR3 DNA reads TGCAGCGTTGAGTCTGTAGCGGGTGCCTCCTACGAGCAGTACTTC.

This clonotype has just one count. J is TRBJ1-5 and V is TRBV6-5; tentatively, D is TRBD1 (5 bases). Trimming took 1 base from V and 1 from J, leaving 8 bases between them. Germline V CDR1 and CDR2: MNHEY, SVGAGI. The CDR3 is 15 amino acids. CDR3 protein: CASSYFRDSNQPQHF. The CDR3 coding sequence is TGTGCCAGCAGTTACTTCCGGGACAGCAATCAGCCCCAGCATTTT.

This sequence joins TRBV20-1 and TRBJ2-5; D is unclear. The CDR3 is 13 residues long. V was clipped by 1 base and J by 2 bases, with 8 bases between them. Germline V CDR1 and CDR2: DFQATT, SNEGSKA (reference sequence). The CDR3 nucleotides read TGCAGTGCTAGAGTGGACGGGCAAGAGACCCAGTACTTC. Its protein product is CSARVDGQETQYF.

This clonotype was counted a few times. CDR3 loop: CSAFRTSGGAAETQYF. DNA for the CDR3: TGCAGTGCTTTCCGGACTAGCGGGGGGGCCGCGGAGACCCAGTACTTC. The rearrangement uses TRBV20-1 and TRBJ2-5; 15 nucleotides agree with TRBD2. The CDR3 is 16 amino acids. CDR1 and CDR2 from the germline V gene are DFQATT and SNEGSKA (reference sequence). Germline trimming cut 5 bases from V and 5 bases from J; bases unmatched to any gene: 9.

The V gene is TRBV5-1, the J gene TRBJ1-1; possibly TRBD1 for D (5 bases). V was clipped by 4 bases and J by 4 bases, with 14 bases between them. CDR1 and CDR2 (germline): SGHRS, YFSETQ. The CDR3 extends over 14 amino acids. CDR3 amino acids: CASSGLGEVTEAFF. The CDR3 DNA is TGCGCCAGCAGCGGTCTGGGGGAGGTCACTGAAGCTTTCTTT. Full variable domain (rest looked up from reference TRBV5-1 and TRBJ1-1): KAGVTQTPRYLIKTRGQQVTLSCSPISGHRSVSWYQQTPGQGLQFLFEYFSETQRNKGNFPGRFSGRQFSNSRSEMNVSTLELGDSALYLCASSGLGEVTEAFFGQGTRLTVV.

This rearrangement joins TRBV7-2 to TRBJ2-7, with D possibly being TRBD1 or TRBD2 (6 bases each). Germline V lookup: CDR1 SGHTA, CDR2 FQGNSA. The V gene lost 2 bases and the J gene lost 4 bases, with 18 bases spanning the gap. The CDR3 length is 16 residues. In DNA, the CDR3 is TGTGCCAGCAGCTTAATGACGGCCGGGGGCTCGTACGAGCAGTACTTC. Translation gives CASSLMTAGGSYEQYF.

The genes are TRBV6-5 and TRBJ1-5; D gene uncertain. The CDR3 runs to 14 residues. Deletions cut 6 bases from V and 5 bases from J, with 14 bases between. Per the germline V gene, CDR1 is MNHEY and CDR2 is SVGAGI. The CDR3 bases are TGTGCCAGCAGCTCGAAAGGGAGGGATCAGCCCCAGCATTTT. Protein: CASSSKGRDQPQHF.